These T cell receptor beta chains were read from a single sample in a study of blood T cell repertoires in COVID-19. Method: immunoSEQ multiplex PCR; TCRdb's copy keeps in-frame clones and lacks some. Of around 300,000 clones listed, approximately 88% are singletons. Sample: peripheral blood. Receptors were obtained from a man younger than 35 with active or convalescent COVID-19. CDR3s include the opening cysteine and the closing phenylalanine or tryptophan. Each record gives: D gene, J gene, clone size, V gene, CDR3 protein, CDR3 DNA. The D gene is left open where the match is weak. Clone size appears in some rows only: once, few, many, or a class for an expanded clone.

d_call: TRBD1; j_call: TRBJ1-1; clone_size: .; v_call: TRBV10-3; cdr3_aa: CAISSPRTGAEAFF; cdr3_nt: TGTGCCATCAGCTCTCCTAGGACAGGGGCTGAAGCTTTCTTT
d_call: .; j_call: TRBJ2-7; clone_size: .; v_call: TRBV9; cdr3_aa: CASSAGDSYEQYF; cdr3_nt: TGTGCCAGCAGCGCGGGGGACAGCTACGAGCAGTACTTC
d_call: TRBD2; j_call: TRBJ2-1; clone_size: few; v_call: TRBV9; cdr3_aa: CASSPYLGGAYNEQFF; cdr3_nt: TGTGCCAGCAGCCCATACCTCGGGGGGGCTTACAATGAGCAGTTCTTC
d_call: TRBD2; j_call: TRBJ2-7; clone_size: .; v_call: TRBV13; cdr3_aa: CASSPGLAGGLGEQYF; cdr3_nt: TGTGCCAGCAGCCCGGGACTAGCGGGGGGGCTGGGCGAGCAGTACTTC
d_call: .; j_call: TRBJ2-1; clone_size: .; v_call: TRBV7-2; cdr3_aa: CASSLGPRGGNEQFF; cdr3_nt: TGTGCCAGCAGCTTAGGCCCTAGAGGGGGAAATGAGCAGTTCTTC
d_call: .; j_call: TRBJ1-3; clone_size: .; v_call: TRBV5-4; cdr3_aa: CASSLDRVPGNTIYF; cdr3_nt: TGTGCCAGCAGCTTGGACAGGGTCCCTGGAAACACCATATATTTT
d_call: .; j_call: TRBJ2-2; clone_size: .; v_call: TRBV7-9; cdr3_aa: CASSRDPGTGELFF; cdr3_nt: TGTGCCAGCAGCCGGGATCCGGGGACCGGGGAGCTGTTTTTT
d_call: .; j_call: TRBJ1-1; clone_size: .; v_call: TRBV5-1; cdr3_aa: CASHQGTEAFF; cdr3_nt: TGCGCCAGCCACCAGGGGACTGAAGCTTTCTTT
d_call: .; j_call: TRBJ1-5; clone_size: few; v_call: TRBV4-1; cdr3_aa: CASSQDSGGRNQPQHF; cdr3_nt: TGCGCCAGCAGCCAAGACTCCGGGGGTCGCAATCAGCCCCAGCATTTT
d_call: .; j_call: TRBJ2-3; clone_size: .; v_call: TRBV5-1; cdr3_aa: CASRYIGGSTDTQYF; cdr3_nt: TGCGCCAGCAGGTATATAGGAGGCAGCACAGATACGCAGTATTTT
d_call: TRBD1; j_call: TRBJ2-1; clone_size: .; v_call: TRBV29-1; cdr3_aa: CSVVGRDRNFGSYNEQFF; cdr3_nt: TGCAGCGTTGTGGGTCGGGACAGGAATTTTGGGTCCTACAATGAGCAGTTCTTC
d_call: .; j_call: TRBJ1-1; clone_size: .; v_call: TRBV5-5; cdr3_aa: CASSQNKIETDPGGEAFF; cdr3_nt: TGTGCCAGCAGCCAAAATAAAATAGAGACAGACCCCGGGGGTGAAGCTTTCTTT
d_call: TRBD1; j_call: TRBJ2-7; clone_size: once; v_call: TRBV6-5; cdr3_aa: CATDRGRTFPYEQYF; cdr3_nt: TGTGCCACAGACAGGGGGCGCACCTTTCCCTACGAGCAGTACTTC
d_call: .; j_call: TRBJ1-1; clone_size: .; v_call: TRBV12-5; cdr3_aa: CASGLVPSTGHLNTEAFF; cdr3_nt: TGTGCTAGTGGTTTGGTCCCATCAACGGGACACTTGAACACTGAAGCTTTCTTT
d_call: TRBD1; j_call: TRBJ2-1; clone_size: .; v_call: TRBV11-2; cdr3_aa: CASSPGQGHNEQFF; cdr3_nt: TGTGCCAGCAGCCCGGGACAGGGCCACAATGAGCAGTTCTTC
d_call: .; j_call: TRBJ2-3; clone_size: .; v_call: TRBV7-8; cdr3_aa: CASIARGFRDTQYF; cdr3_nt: TGTGCCAGCATCGCGAGGGGGTTTCGGGATACGCAGTATTTT